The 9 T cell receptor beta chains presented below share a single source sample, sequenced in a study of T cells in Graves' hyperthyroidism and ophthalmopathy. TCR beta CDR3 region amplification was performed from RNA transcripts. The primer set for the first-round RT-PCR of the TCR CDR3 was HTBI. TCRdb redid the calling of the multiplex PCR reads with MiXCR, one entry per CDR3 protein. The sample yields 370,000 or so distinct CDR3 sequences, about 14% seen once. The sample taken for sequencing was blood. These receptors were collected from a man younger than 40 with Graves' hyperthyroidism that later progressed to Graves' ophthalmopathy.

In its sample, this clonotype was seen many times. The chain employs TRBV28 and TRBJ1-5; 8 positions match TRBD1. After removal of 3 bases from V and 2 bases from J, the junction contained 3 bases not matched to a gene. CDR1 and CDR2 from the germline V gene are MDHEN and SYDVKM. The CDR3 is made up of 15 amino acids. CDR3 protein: CASSFDRGGNQPQHF. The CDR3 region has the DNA TGTGCCAGCAGTTTCGACAGGGGAGGCAATCAGCCCCAGCATTTT.

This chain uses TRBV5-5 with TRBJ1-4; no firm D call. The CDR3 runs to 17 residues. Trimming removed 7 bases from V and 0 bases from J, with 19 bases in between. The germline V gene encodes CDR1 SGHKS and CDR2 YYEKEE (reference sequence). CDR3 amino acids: CASGDLFPPATNEKLFF. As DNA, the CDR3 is TGTGCCAGCGGTGACCTTTTTCCTCCGGCAACTAATGAAAAACTGTTTTTT.

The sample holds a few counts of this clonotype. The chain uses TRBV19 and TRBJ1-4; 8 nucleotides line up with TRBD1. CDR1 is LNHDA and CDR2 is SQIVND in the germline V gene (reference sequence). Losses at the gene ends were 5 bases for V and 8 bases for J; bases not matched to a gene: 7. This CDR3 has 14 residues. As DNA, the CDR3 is TGTGCCAGTAGTTCACAGGGGGACTACGAAAAACTGTTTTTT. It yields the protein CASSSQGDYEKLFF.

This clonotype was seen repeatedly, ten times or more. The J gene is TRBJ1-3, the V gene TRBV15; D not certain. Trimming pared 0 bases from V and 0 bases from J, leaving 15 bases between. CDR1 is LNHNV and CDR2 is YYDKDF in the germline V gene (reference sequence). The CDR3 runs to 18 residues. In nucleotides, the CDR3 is TGTGCCACCAGCAGAGATCGTCTGGGGAAGGGCTCTGGAAACACCATATATTTT. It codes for CATSRDRLGKGSGNTIYF.

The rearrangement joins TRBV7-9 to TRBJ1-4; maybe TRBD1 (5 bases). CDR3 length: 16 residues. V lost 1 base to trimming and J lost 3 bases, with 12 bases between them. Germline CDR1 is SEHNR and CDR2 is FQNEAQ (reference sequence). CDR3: CASSLDRRRANEKLFF. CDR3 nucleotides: TGTGCCAGCAGCTTAGACCGGCGCAGGGCTAATGAAAAACTGTTTTTT.

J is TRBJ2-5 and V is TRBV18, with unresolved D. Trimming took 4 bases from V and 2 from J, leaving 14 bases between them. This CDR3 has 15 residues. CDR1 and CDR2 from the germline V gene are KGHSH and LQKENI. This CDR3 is CASSLYSGGQETQYF. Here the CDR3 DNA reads TGTGCCAGCTCACTATACAGTGGTGGGCAAGAGACCCAGTACTTC.

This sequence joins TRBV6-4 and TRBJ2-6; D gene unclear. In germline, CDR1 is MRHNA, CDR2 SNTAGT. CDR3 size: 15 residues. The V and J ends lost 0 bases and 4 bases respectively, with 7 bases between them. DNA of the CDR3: TGTGCCAGCAGTGACTCGAAGTCCGGGGCCAACGTCCTGACTTTC. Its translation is CASSDSKSGANVLTF.

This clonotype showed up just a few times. The CDR3 DNA follows: TGTGCCAGCAGCTTAGGTCTAGCGGGGGGAGCAGATACGCAGTATTTT. It codes for CASSLGLAGGADTQYF. The V and J genes are TRBV11-2 and TRBJ2-3; 11 bases are shared with TRBD2. Unmatched junction bases numbered 4, after V lost 1 base and J lost 4 bases. The CDR3 totals 16 residues. CDR1 is SGHAT, CDR2 FQNNGV, per germline. Supplemented by reference TRBV11-2 and TRBJ2-3, the full variable domain reads EAGVAQSPRYKIIEKRQSVAFWCNPISGHATLYWYQQILGQGPKLLIQFQNNGVVDDSQLPKDRFSAERLKGVDSTLKIQPAKLEDSAVYLCASSLGLAGGADTQYFGPGTRLTVL.

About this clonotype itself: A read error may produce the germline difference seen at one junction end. CDR3 sequence reads: CANSPEGYEQYF. The CDR3 region has the DNA TGTGCCAACAGTCCTGAGGGTTACGAGCAGTACTTC. The chain uses TRBV28 and TRBJ2-7; D is perhaps TRBD2 (5 bases). In germline, CDR1 is MDHEN, CDR2 SYDVKM. The CDR3 consists of 12 residues.